These T cell receptor beta chains were read from a single sample in a study of T cell responses to AZD1222 COVID-19 vaccine. Clones were read by immunoSEQ multiplex PCR, and TCRdb kept only the in-frame ones, dropping some. The sample has under 150,000 clones, roughly 92% seen once. The sample here was peripheral blood, taken on day 0 of AZD1222 vaccination. Receptors originate from an adult in good health. Each CDR3 is given with its conserved first and last residue. D genes are given only for firm matches. Not all rows give a size; the values are once, few, many and, for expanded clones, a class.

v_gene,d_gene,j_gene,abundance,CDR3aa,CDR3nt
TRBV28,TRBD2,TRBJ2-1,once,CASSLAGDGNEQFF,TGTGCCAGCAGCCTAGCGGGGGATGGCAATGAGCAGTTCTTC
TRBV28,.,TRBJ1-4,.,CASSRAWDTNEKLFF,TGTGCCAGCAGTCGGGCTTGGGATACTAATGAAAAACTGTTTTTT
TRBV14,TRBD1,TRBJ2-2,.,CASSQVTGATGELFF,TGTGCCAGCAGCCAAGTTACAGGGGCCACCGGGGAGCTGTTTTTT
TRBV27,.,TRBJ2-3,.,CASAELGLVSTDTQYF,TGTGCCAGTGCGGAACTCGGGCTAGTCTCCACAGATACGCAGTATTTT
TRBV3-1/TRBV3-2,TRBD1,TRBJ1-6,.,CASSQDGGQGNSPLHF,TGTGCCAGCAGCCAAGATGGGGGACAGGGTAATTCACCCCTCCACTTT
TRBV23-1,.,TRBJ1-5,.,CASSHPSSTQHF,TGCGCCAGCAGTCATCCCTCCTCAACCCAGCATTTT
TRBV2,TRBD2,TRBJ2-5,.,CASSELAGQTQYF,TGTGCCAGCAGTGAACTAGCGGGGCAGACCCAGTACTTC
TRBV7-9,.,TRBJ2-3,.,CASGTSFRMSDTQYF,TGTGCCAGCGGAACTAGCTTTCGGATGTCAGATACGCAGTATTTT
TRBV4-2,.,TRBJ1-5,.,CASSQAVSNQPQHF,TGTGCCAGCAGCCAAGCGGTAAGCAATCAGCCCCAGCATTTT
TRBV12-3/TRBV12-4,.,TRBJ1-6,.,CASTGGVNSPLHF,TGTGCCAGCACCGGTGGTGTAAATTCACCCCTCCACTTT
TRBV12-3/TRBV12-4,TRBD1,TRBJ1-2,.,CASSYDRGNGYTF,TGTGCCAGCAGTTACGACAGGGGCAATGGCTACACCTTC
TRBV5-8,TRBD1,TRBJ1-2,.,CASSAPNRGDYGYTF,TGTGCCAGCAGCGCCCCAAACAGGGGAGACTATGGCTACACCTTC
TRBV24-1,TRBD2,TRBJ2-7,.,CATEKRKLAGPYEQYF,TGTGCCACCGAAAAACGAAAACTAGCGGGGCCCTACGAGCAGTACTTC
TRBV6-5,.,TRBJ1-1,.,CASREDMPLAFF,TGTGCCAGCAGGGAGGACATGCCTTTGGCTTTCTTT
TRBV19,TRBD1,TRBJ1-1,.,CASSIRTGMGDTEAFF,TGTGCCAGTAGTATTAGGACAGGGATGGGGGACACTGAAGCTTTCTTT
TRBV28,TRBD1,TRBJ2-7,.,CASYPGTGGYEQYF,TGTGCCAGCTACCCCGGGACAGGGGGATACGAGCAGTACTTC
TRBV3-1/TRBV3-2,.,TRBJ1-2,.,CASSQAYSLGSGYTF,TGTGCCAGCAGCCAAGCGTATAGTTTAGGCTCTGGCTACACCTTC
TRBV2,TRBD2,TRBJ2-7,.,CASDLGLAGGEQYF,TGTGCCAGCGACCTGGGATTAGCGGGCGGCGAGCAGTACTTC
TRBV11-2,TRBD1,TRBJ2-2,.,CASSPPGGGSGELFF,TGTGCCAGCAGCCCACCAGGGGGCGGGTCCGGGGAGCTGTTTTTT
TRBV5-8,.,TRBJ2-7,.,CASSWRRGYEQYF,TGTGCCAGCAGCTGGAGACGGGGCTACGAGCAGTACTTC
TRBV5-6,.,TRBJ1-2,.,CASSPVHLVNYGYTF,TGTGCCAGCAGCCCAGTTCACCTCGTAAACTATGGCTACACCTTC
TRBV15,TRBD1,TRBJ2-5,.,CATSREIGQGRSRRKTQYF,TGTGCCACCAGCAGAGAAATAGGACAGGGGAGATCCCGAAGAAAGACCCAGTACTTC
TRBV5-1,TRBD1,TRBJ2-5,.,CASSLAAGGAGYQETQYF,TGCGCCAGCAGCTTGGCGGCAGGGGGCGCGGGGTACCAAGAGACCCAGTACTTC
TRBV2,TRBD2,TRBJ2-2,.,CASSGPLRSGSTGELFF,TGTGCCAGCAGTGGACCCCTGAGGAGCGGGAGTACCGGGGAGCTGTTTTTT
TRBV6-2/TRBV6-3,TRBD1,TRBJ2-7,.,CASSLSGTGSYEQYF,TGTGCCAGCAGTTTATCCGGGACAGGCTCCTACGAGCAGTACTTC
TRBV19,.,TRBJ1-6,.,CAHQPGWTSPLHF,TGTGCCCACCAGCCGGGGTGGACTTCACCCCTCCACTTT
TRBV20-1,.,TRBJ2-4,.,CSARGDDIQYF,TGCAGCGCTAGGGGGGATGACATTCAGTACTTC
TRBV11-2,TRBD2,TRBJ2-3,.,CASSIAGGLEDTQYF,TGTGCCAGCAGCATAGCGGGGGGGCTGGAAGATACGCAGTATTTT
TRBV11-2,.,TRBJ2-1,.,CASSSSPGGDEQFF,TGTGCCAGCAGCTCTAGCCCTGGAGGCGATGAGCAGTTCTTC
TRBV7-2,TRBD2,TRBJ2-1,.,CASSLTGTSGSDEQFF,TGTGCCAGCAGCCTCACAGGGACTAGCGGGAGTGATGAGCAGTTCTTC
TRBV19,.,TRBJ1-1,once,CASSPSQIGAEAFF,TGTGCCAGTAGTCCCAGTCAGATCGGCGCTGAAGCTTTCTTT
TRBV3-1/TRBV3-2,TRBD1,TRBJ1-5,.,CASSHRGTGQNSNQPQHF,TGTGCCAGCAGCCACAGGGGGACAGGCCAAAATAGCAATCAGCCCCAGCATTTT
TRBV7-7,TRBD1,TRBJ1-5,once,CASSLWEVGAEDRVGLEPQHF,TGTGCTAGCAGCTTATGGGAGGTGGGCGCCGAGGACAGGGTAGGCTTGGAGCCCCAGCATTTT
TRBV6-6,TRBD1,TRBJ2-2,.,CASSYPGTGWSGELFF,TGTGCCAGCAGTTACCCAGGGACAGGGTGGTCCGGGGAGCTGTTTTTT
TRBV2,.,TRBJ2-5,.,CASSTGDPGETQYF,TGTGCCAGCAGTACGGGGGACCCCGGTGAGACCCAGTACTTC
TRBV4-1,TRBD1,TRBJ1-5,.,CASRPQGEYNQPQHF,TGCGCCAGCCGCCCGCAGGGGGAGTACAATCAGCCCCAGCATTTT
TRBV19,TRBD1,TRBJ2-5,.,CASSTMTGGETQYF,TGTGCCAGTAGTACGATGACAGGGGGCGAGACCCAGTACTTC
TRBV10-3,.,TRBJ1-2,.,CAIREQGANYGYTF,TGTGCCATCAGGGAGCAGGGTGCTAACTATGGCTACACCTTC
TRBV5-1,TRBD2,TRBJ2-3,.,CASSRAGDSTDTQYF,TGCGCCAGCAGCCGAGCGGGGGATAGCACAGATACGCAGTATTTT
TRBV19,.,TRBJ1-4,.,CASSFAWSTNEKLFF,TGTGCCAGCAGCTTTGCGTGGTCGACTAATGAAAAACTGTTTTTT
TRBV6-6,.,TRBJ1-5,.,CASSYSTGYSNQPQHF,TGTGCCAGCAGTTACTCGACCGGTTATAGCAATCAGCCCCAGCATTTT
TRBV12-3/TRBV12-4,.,TRBJ2-3,.,CASSFEANTQYF,TGTGCCAGCAGTTTTGAGGCAAATACGCAGTATTTT
TRBV29-1,.,TRBJ2-7,once,CSGTSLGNYEQYF,TGCAGCGGAACCTCTCTTGGGAACTACGAGCAGTACTTC
TRBV19,TRBD1,TRBJ2-3,.,CASSIRHRGLASTDTQYF,TGTGCCAGTAGTATCCGGCACAGGGGGTTGGCTAGCACAGATACGCAGTATTTT
TRBV7-2,TRBD2,TRBJ2-5,.,CASSLGREDPILWETQYF,TGTGCCAGCAGCTTAGGACGGGAGGATCCAATTCTGTGGGAGACCCAGTACTTC
TRBV6-5,TRBD1,TRBJ2-7,.,CATRDSYEQYF,TGTGCCACAAGGGACAGCTACGAGCAGTACTTC
TRBV10-3,.,TRBJ2-3,once,CAISAVLGGDTQYF,TGTGCCATCAGTGCGGTGTTGGGCGGAGATACGCAGTATTTT
TRBV19,.,TRBJ2-1,few,CASSISPGSNEQFF,TGTGCCAGTAGTATCTCCCCCGGAAGCAATGAGCAGTTCTTC
TRBV5-5,.,TRBJ2-2,.,CASSFWRGPGELFF,TGTGCCAGCAGCTTCTGGCGGGGTCCCGGGGAGCTGTTTTTT
TRBV7-2,.,TRBJ2-7,.,CASSPGSDRPYEQYF,TGTGCCAGCAGCCCCGGTTCCGATAGGCCCTACGAGCAGTACTTC
TRBV28,TRBD2,TRBJ2-1,.,CASSPVTGRARYNEQFF,TGTGCCAGCAGTCCTGTTACCGGGAGGGCAAGGTACAATGAGCAGTTCTTC
TRBV7-9,.,TRBJ1-4,.,CASSRGARGEKLFF,TGTGCCAGCAGCAGGGGGGCGCGGGGTGAAAAACTGTTTTTT
TRBV7-2,.,TRBJ2-2,.,CASSLTVTGELFF,TGTGCCAGCAGCTTAACGGTGACCGGGGAGCTGTTTTTT
TRBV2,TRBD2,TRBJ2-5,.,CASQTSGTQETQYF,TGTGCCAGCCAGACTAGCGGCACGCAAGAGACCCAGTACTTC
TRBV5-4,TRBD2,TRBJ2-2,.,CASSVSGSGTGELFF,TGTGCCAGCAGCGTTAGCGGGAGTGGCACCGGGGAGCTGTTTTTT
TRBV2,.,TRBJ1-6,.,CASIVRDNSPLHF,TGTGCCAGCATTGTCAGGGATAATTCACCCCTCCACTTT
TRBV19,.,TRBJ2-7,once,CASSISQGPPYEQYF,TGTGCCAGTAGTATCAGTCAGGGACCCCCCTACGAGCAGTACTTC